Detailed here is one T cell receptor beta chain. This clonotype has ten or more counts. Its antigen specificity is not known. No quality values exist for individual bases; no much larger clone is one base distant. The sample is drawn from a study of T cell repertoires in cytomegalovirus infection (dated by TCRdb to between 2018 and 2021). About the investigation overall: Recently identified HLA-C-restricted CMV epitopes, whose presentation resists viral immunomodulation, were targeted by peptide stimulations together with well-studied HLA-B-restricted epitopes. Because public TCR beta signatures pointed to carriage of CMV infection together with the matching HLA type, the HLA type of each donor mattered for the analysis. Broad study findings and their caveats: The ex vivo response was dominated by HLA-C-restricted CMV-specific TCR beta clonotypes, which also provided the single most frequent clonotype in two of eight donors. Carriers of CMV infection plus the relevant HLA type were discriminated by the cumulative frequency of public TCR beta family members in the study cohort and in an independent roughly 350-donor cohort.

The germline V and J ends show losses of 5 bases and 0 bases respectively, and no gene match explains 7 bases of the junction. Its CDR3 holds 17 amino acids, cysteine through phenylalanine. The read is trimmed to its CDR3 DNA, 51 bases read in frame from base 1. CDR1 is given as SGHVS and CDR2 as FQNEAQ, both from the germline V gene. The sequencer listed for this sample is Illumina HiSeq 1500. TCRdb reworked the public reads: Q25 trimming with fastp, MiXCR clone assembly, productive beta chains retained. Each record represents a unique CDR3 protein, reported with the most common genes and DNA among its rows. The sample table lists some 940,000 distinct CDR3 sequences, approximately 31% of them with a count of one. About an eighth of the sample is taken by the ten largest. Reading the label with the study, this specimen's treatment or condition is: in vitro stimulation with specific CMV peptide epitopes to enrich CMV-specific T cells.

Recombination connected TRBV7-8 to TRBJ2-6, with TRBD1 matching 7 junction bases. Sample: cultured CD8+ T cells from PBMCs, taken from culture after CMV antigen stimulation. The sequence derives from a human donor in good health (CMV status not recorded). Some clones in this sample may be carry-over from other donors' samples. Here is the DNA: TGTGCCAGCAGCGCCGCCCGGACAGGCTCTGGGGCCAACGTCCTGACTTTC. Translation gives CASSAARTGSGANVLTF.